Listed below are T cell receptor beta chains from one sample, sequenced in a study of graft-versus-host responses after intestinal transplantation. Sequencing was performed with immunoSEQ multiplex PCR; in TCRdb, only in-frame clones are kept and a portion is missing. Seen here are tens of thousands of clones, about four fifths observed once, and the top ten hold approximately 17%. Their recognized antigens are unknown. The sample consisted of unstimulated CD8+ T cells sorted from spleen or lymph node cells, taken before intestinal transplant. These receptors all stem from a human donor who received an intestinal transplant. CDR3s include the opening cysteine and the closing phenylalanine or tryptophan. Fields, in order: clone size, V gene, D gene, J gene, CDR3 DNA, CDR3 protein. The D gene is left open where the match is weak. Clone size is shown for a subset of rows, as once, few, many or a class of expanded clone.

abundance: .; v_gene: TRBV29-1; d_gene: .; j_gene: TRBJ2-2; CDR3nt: TGCAGCGTTGAACTGGCAGGGCCCGGGGAGCTGTTTTTT; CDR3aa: CSVELAGPGELFF
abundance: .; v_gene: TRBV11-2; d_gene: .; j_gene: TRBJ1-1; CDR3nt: TGTGCCAGCAGCTTAGGAGGCTCGGGATTGAACACTGAAGCTTTCTTT; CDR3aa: CASSLGGSGLNTEAFF
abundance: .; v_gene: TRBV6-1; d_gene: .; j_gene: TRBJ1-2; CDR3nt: TGTGCCAGCAGTCCGTCGGGCAGGGTCGACTATGGCTACACCTTC; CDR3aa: CASSPSGRVDYGYTF
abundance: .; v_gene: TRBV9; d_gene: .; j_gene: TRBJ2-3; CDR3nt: TGTGCCAGCAGCGTAGAGGGCACAGATACGCAGTATTTT; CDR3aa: CASSVEGTDTQYF
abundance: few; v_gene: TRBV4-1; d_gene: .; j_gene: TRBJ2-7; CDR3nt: TGCGCCAGCAGCCAAGGCTCCCCTAGCGTCGAGCAGTACTTC; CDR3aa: CASSQGSPSVEQYF
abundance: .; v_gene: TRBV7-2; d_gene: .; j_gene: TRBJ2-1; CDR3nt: TGTGCCAGCAGCTCAGACCCGAGCTCCTACAATGAGCAGTTCTTC; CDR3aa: CASSSDPSSYNEQFF
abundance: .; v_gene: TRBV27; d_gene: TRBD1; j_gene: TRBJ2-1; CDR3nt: TGTGCCAGCAGCTCTCAGGGGGCCCGCTTCTACAATGAGCAGTTCTTC; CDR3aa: CASSSQGARFYNEQFF
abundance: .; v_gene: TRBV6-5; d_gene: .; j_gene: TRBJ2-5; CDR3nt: TGTGCCAGCAGTTATGCGGGTCCCCACCAAGAGACCCAGTACTTC; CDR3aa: CASSYAGPHQETQYF
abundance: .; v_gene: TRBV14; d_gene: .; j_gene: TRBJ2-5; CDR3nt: TGTGCCAGCAGCCAAGATTGGGCGGGGCTTGGGGAGACCCAGTACTTC; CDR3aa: CASSQDWAGLGETQYF
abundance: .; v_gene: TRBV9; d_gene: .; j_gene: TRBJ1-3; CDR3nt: TGTGCCAGCAGCCCCCAGGGTGGGGGCTCTGGAAACACCATATATTTT; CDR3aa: CASSPQGGGSGNTIYF
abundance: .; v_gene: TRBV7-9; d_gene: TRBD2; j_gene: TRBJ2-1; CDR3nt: TGTGCCAGCAGCTTGACTAGCGGAGGGGTCAATGAGCAGTTCTTC; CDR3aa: CASSLTSGGVNEQFF
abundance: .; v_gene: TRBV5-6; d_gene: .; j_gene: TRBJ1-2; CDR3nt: TGTGCCAGCAGCTTGGCAGGGGACTATGGCTACACCTTC; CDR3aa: CASSLAGDYGYTF
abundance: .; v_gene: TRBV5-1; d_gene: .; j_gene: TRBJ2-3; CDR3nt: TGCGCCAGCAGCTTAGGGGGTAGCAGCACAGATACGCAGTATTTT; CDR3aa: CASSLGGSSTDTQYF
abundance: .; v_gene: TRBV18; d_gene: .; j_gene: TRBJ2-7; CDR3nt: TGTGCCAGCTCACCCCGGGGCCGGGACTACGAGCAGTACTTC; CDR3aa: CASSPRGRDYEQYF
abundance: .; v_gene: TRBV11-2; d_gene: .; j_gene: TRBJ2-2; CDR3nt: TGTGCCAGCAGCCCGTCAGGGGACACCGGGGAGCTGTTTTTT; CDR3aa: CASSPSGDTGELFF
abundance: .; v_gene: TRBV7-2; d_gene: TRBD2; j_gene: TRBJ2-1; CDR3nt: TGTGCCAGCAGTTTACTAGCGGGGGGACCCTACAATGAGCAGTTCTTC; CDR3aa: CASSLLAGGPYNEQFF
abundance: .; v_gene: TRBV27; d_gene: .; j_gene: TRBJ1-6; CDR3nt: TGTGCCAGCAGTTTAAGGTATTCACCCCTCCACTTT; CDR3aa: CASSLRYSPLHF
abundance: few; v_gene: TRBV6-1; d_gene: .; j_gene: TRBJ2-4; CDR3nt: TGTGCCAGCAGCGAAAATAACATTCAGTACTTC; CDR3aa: CASSENNIQYF
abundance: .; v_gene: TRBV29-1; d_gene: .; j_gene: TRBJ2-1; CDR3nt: TGCAGCGTAAGTCCCACTCACAATGAGCAGTTCTTC; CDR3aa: CSVSPTHNEQFF
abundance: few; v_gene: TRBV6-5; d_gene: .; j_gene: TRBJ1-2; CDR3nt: TGTGCCAGCAGTCCGGACTGGGGGGGGTATGGCTACACCTTC; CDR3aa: CASSPDWGGYGYTF
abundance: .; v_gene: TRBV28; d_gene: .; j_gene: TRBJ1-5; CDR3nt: TGTGCCAGCAGTTGGGGGGGAAGCAATCAGCCCCAGCATTTT; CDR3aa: CASSWGGSNQPQHF
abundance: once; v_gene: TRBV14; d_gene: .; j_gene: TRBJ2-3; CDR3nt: TGTGCCAGCAGCCAGGGAGCGGATTACTCCGCAGATACGCAGTATTTT; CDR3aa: CASSQGADYSADTQYF
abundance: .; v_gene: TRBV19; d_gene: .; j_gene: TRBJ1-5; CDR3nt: TGTGCCAGTAGTATAGGGGGCCAGGGTCAGCCCCAGCATTTT; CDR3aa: CASSIGGQGQPQHF
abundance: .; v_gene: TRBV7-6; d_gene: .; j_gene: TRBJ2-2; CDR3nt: TGTGCCAGCAGCTTAGCGGGAAACACCGGGGAGCTGTTTTTT; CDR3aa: CASSLAGNTGELFF
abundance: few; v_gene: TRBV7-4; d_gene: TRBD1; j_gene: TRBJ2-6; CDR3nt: TGTGCCAGCAGCTTACCCCCCCGGACAGGCCACTCTGGGGCCAACGTCCTGACTTTC; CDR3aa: CASSLPPRTGHSGANVLTF
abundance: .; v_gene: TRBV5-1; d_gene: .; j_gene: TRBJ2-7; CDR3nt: TGCGCCAGCAGCTCGGGACTGGGAACCTACGAGCAGTACTTC; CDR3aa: CASSSGLGTYEQYF
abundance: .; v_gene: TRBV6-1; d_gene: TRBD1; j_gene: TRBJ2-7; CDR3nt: TGTGCCAGCAGACGGGACAGCTCCTACGAGCAGTACTTC; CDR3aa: CASRRDSSYEQYF
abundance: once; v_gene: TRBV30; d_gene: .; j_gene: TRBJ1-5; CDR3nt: TGTGCCTGGAGGGGGGGGGCATCAGGCAATCAGCCCCAGCATTTT; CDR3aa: CAWRGGASGNQPQHF
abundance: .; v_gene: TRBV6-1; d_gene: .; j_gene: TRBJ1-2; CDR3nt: TGTGCCAGCAGTACAGGGCCCGGCTACACCTTC; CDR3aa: CASSTGPGYTF
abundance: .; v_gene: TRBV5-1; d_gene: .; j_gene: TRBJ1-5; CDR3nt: TGCGCCAGCAGCTTGGGGCCTACGATCAATCAGCCCCAGCATTTT; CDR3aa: CASSLGPTINQPQHF
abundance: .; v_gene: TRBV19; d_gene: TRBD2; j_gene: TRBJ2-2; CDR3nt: TGTGCCAGTAGAACCGGGGGGGCTGAGGAGCTGTTTTTT; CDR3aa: CASRTGGAEELFF
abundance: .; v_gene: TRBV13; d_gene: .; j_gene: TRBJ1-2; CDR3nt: TGTGCCAGCAGCTTAAATAAGCGACCCCCCGGACAGAGGCGGTTTAACTATGGCTACACCTTC; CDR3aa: CASSLNKRPPGQRRFNYGYTF
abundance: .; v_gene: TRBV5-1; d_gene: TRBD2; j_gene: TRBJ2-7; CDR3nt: TGCGCCAGCAGCTTGGCCGGGACTAGCGGGGGGATCTACGAGCAGTACTTC; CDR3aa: CASSLAGTSGGIYEQYF
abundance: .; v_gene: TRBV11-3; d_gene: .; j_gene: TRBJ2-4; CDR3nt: TGTGCCAGCAGCTATAGGGGCGGCGGGGCCAAAAACATTCAGTACTTC; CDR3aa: CASSYRGGGAKNIQYF
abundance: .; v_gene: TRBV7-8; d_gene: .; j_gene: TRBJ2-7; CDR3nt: TGTGCCAGCAGCTTAGTGGGGGTGGCAGGGGCGCGGGAGCAGTACTTC; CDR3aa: CASSLVGVAGAREQYF
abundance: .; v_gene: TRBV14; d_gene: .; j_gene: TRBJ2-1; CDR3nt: TGTGCCAGCAGCCAACGAATTGGGCTCTACAATGAGCAGTTCTTC; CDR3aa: CASSQRIGLYNEQFF
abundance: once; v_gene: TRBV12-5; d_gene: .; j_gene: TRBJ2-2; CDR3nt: TGTGCTAGTGGTTTTTCCGGGGGCACCGGGGAGCTGTTTTTT; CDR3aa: CASGFSGGTGELFF
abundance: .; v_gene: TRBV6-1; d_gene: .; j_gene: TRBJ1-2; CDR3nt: TGTGCCAGCAGTTGGGACAACTATGGCTACACCTTC; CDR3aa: CASSWDNYGYTF
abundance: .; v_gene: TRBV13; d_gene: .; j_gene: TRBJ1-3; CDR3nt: TGTGCCAGCAGCCAATTCGGATGGGGAAACACCATATATTTT; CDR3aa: CASSQFGWGNTIYF
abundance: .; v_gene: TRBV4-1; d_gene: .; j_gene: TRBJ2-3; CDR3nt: TGCGCCAGCAATAATCCCCCCGGTGGCACAGATACGCAGTATTTT; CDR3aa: CASNNPPGGTDTQYF
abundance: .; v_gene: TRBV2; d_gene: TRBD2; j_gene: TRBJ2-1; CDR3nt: TGTGCCAGCAGTCCCGGGACTAGCGCAAACAATGAGCAGTTCTTC; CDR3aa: CASSPGTSANNEQFF
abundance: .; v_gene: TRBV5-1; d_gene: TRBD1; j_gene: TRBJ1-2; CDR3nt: TGCGCCAGCAGCTTGTCGATAACAGGGGAGGGTGGCTACACCTTC; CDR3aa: CASSLSITGEGGYTF
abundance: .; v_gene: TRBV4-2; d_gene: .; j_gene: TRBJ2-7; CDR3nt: TGTGCCAGCAGCCAAGAGGGCCTAAGCGCCTACGAGCAGTACTTC; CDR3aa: CASSQEGLSAYEQYF